This TCR beta chain came from a study of vaccination effects on CD4 cells after COVID-19. For the study at large: The median interval between the second dose and post-vaccine sampling was 72 days.

Prior to sequencing, the ViraFEST assay stimulated PBMC with viral peptide pools, which expanded the antigen-specific CD4+ T cells. Scientists isolated CD4+ T cells after a roughly ten-day culture period ended. Of the BNT162b2 and mRNA-1273 vaccines, participants received two doses of one or the other. PBMC cultures contained approximately 1.8 million cells per well, about 10 IU/ml IL-2 and 10 ug/ml peptides. Only in-frame clones appear in the TCRdb table, and some are missing; sequencing was by immunoSEQ multiplex PCR. Of about 31,000 clones listed, roughly four fifths are singletons. Of note for this clone: Its antigen is still unknown.

V dropped 5 bases and J dropped 8 bases, with 13 bases sitting between them. Germline V gene lookup returns CDR1 MNHEY and CDR2 SVGAGI. The CDR3 has 13 residues. The V gene is TRBV6-5, the J gene TRBJ1-3; D is undetermined. The sample in question was CD4+ T cells from PBMCs cultured with HCoV-229E spike peptides, obtained after COVID-19 vaccination. This clonotype originated in a human donor who received a COVID-19 vaccine. CDR3 amino acids: CASSPINVDTIYF. CDR3 nucleotides: TGTGCCAGCAGTCCCATCAACGTTGACACCATATATTTT.